The 27 T cell receptor beta chains given below trace back to one sample, sequenced in a study of blood T cell repertoires in COVID-19. Method: immunoSEQ multiplex PCR; TCRdb's copy keeps in-frame clones and lacks some. The top ten clones hold more than 1.5% of a sample with 140,000 or so clones, roughly three quarters of them seen once. The sequenced material came from peripheral blood. These receptors all come from an older woman with acute or convalescent COVID-19.

The rearrangement uses TRBV3-1 (or the pseudogene TRBV3-2) and TRBJ2-7; D not certain. This CDR3 spans 13 amino acids. V was clipped by 7 bases and J by 4 bases, with 14 bases between them. Per the germline V gene, CDR1 is LGHDT and CDR2 is YNNKEL (reference sequence). The CDR3 here is CASTDTGRYEQYF. The CDR3 DNA is TGTGCCAGCACAGATACTGGGCGTTACGAGCAGTACTTC.

The V and J genes are TRBV5-6 and TRBJ2-1; possible D gene TRBD1, 5 bases. With 1 base removed from V and 1 base from J, the gap between germline ends came to 12 bases. This CDR3 has 16 residues. Germline assignment: CDR1 SGHDT and CDR2 YYEEEE. The CDR3 DNA reads TGTGCCAGCAGCTTGAGGGGTTTTAGGTCCTACAATGAGCAGTTCTTC. Its protein product is CASSLRGFRSYNEQFF.

This sequence joins TRBV28 and TRBJ1-2; tentative D call: TRBD1 (5 bases). Germline CDR1 is MDHEN and CDR2 is SYDVKM. This CDR3 has 13 residues. Trimming pared 2 bases from V and 8 bases from J, leaving 12 bases between. CDR3 sequence: CASSLGHLGGYTF. In nucleotides, the CDR3 is TGTGCCAGCAGTTTAGGACACCTTGGGGGCTACACCTTC.

The V gene is TRBV30, the J gene TRBJ2-3, with 10 nucleotides matching TRBD2. V was clipped by 1 base and J by 0 bases; unmatched bases: 4. The CDR3 sequence is 16 residues long. Germline lookup yields CDR1 GTSNPN and CDR2 SVGIG (reference sequence). The CDR3, as DNA: TGTGCCTGGAGTGACTGGACTAGCGGAAGCACAGATACGCAGTATTTT. This codes for CAWSDWTSGSTDTQYF.

In this sample, this clone turned up once. The chain joins TRBV27 to TRBJ2-7, with 12 nucleotides matching TRBD2. Germline assignment: CDR1 MNHEY and CDR2 SMNVEV (reference sequence). V trimming: 2 bases; J trimming: 6 bases; junction bases outside the gene matches: 5. The CDR3 extends over 15 amino acids. The CDR3 protein is CASSLVTSGSGEQYF. The CDR3 nucleotides are TGTGCCAGCAGTTTAGTGACTAGCGGGAGCGGCGAGCAGTACTTC.

The chain is built from TRBV11-1 and TRBJ2-2, with 9 nucleotides matching TRBD1. V dropped 5 bases and J dropped 7; count of bases not matched to a gene: 8. The CDR3 has 15 residues. Germline V lookup: CDR1 SGHAT, CDR2 FQDESV (reference sequence). CDR3 amino acids: CASSAPGQGGGELFF. The DNA of the CDR3 is TGTGCCAGCAGCGCCCCGGGACAGGGCGGCGGGGAGCTGTTTTTT.

The chain is built from TRBV28 and TRBJ1-5; D not certain. The CDR3 sequence is 17 residues long. V lost 1 base, J lost 1 base, and 14 bases lay in between. In germline, CDR1 is MDHEN, CDR2 SYDVKM. CDR3 in amino acids: CASSLSGWGGSNQPQHF. The CDR3 DNA follows: TGTGCCAGCAGTTTATCGGGATGGGGTGGAAGCAATCAGCCCCAGCATTTT.

CDR3 region: CASSYHLTSGSYEQFF. Written as DNA, the CDR3 is TGTGCCAGCAGTTACCATCTGACTAGCGGGAGTTATGAGCAGTTCTTC. The chain links TRBV6-2 or TRBV6-3 to TRBJ2-1; TRBD2 aligns across 12 bases. V was pared by 2 bases and J by 8 bases, with 7 bases of the junction left unmatched. CDR1 and CDR2 (germline): MNHEY, SVGEGT. This CDR3 region has 16 residues.

CDR3 protein: CASSPRAWSSPLHF. The CDR3 coding sequence is TGTGCCAGCAGCCCGCGTGCATGGTCTTCACCCCTCCACTTT. This chain uses TRBV14 with TRBJ1-6; no clear D. CDR1 and CDR2 from the germline V gene are SGHDN and FVKESK. V was trimmed by 4 bases and J by 9 bases, leaving 13 bases between them. This CDR3 region has 14 residues.

The V gene is TRBV19, the J gene TRBJ1-4; TRBD1 matches 9 bases. This CDR3 region has 19 residues. Trimming cost V 7 bases and J 3 bases; bases outside gene matches: 18. CDR1 is LNHDA and CDR2 is SQIVND in the germline V gene (reference sequence). The DNA of the CDR3 is TGTGCCAGTAAAACACAAACTTGGGGACAGGGATCGGCTAATGAAAAACTGTTTTTT. It is translated as CASKTQTWGQGSANEKLFF.

This clone was observed a handful of times. V usage is TRBV11-2 and J usage is TRBJ1-3; 9 bases are shared with TRBD1. Germline V gene lookup returns CDR1 SGHAT and CDR2 FQNNGV. V lost 5 bases to trimming and J lost 5 bases; unmatched junction nucleotides: 7. The CDR3 sequence is 15 residues long. The CDR3 protein is CASSQGTGSRNTIYF. CDR3 DNA: TGTGCCAGCAGCCAAGGGACAGGGAGCCGAAACACCATATATTTT.

The chain links TRBV5-8 to TRBJ1-2; maybe TRBD1 (6 bases). Germline V gives CDR1 SGHTS, CDR2 YDEGEE. V lost 4 bases and J 4 bases, leaving 20 bases between the germline ends. This CDR3 contains 16 residues. In DNA form, the CDR3 reads TGTGCCAGCAGCCCTAGGGGGGGCGGAAACCCCTATGGCTACACCTTC. Amino acid sequence: CASSPRGGGNPYGYTF.

The V call is TRBV6-1, the J call TRBJ2-5; D is uncertain. The CDR3 spans 11 residues. The V gene's germline CDR1 is MNHNS and CDR2 SASEGT. Trimming stripped 6 bases from V and 3 bases from J, with 5 bases between. The DNA for the CDR3 is TGTGCCAGCAGCCCAAAAGAGACCCAGTACTTC. Translating it yields CASSPKETQYF.

The chain employs TRBV15 and TRBJ2-3; 10 bases line up with TRBD2. The V and J ends lost 5 bases and 1 base, in that order; junction bases with no gene match: 3. CDR1 is LNHNV and CDR2 is YYDKDF in the germline V gene (reference sequence). CDR3 length equals 15 residues. CDR3 coding DNA: TGTGCCACCAGCTTCGGGACTAGCGGCACAGATACGCAGTATTTT. Protein sequence: CATSFGTSGTDTQYF.

J is TRBJ1-2 and V is TRBV27, with unresolved D. The V end lost 2 bases, the J end lost 4 bases, and 8 bases lay between the germline ends. Germline-derived CDR1 and CDR2 are MNHEY and SMNVEV (reference sequence). The CDR3 loop spans 13 amino acids. The CDR3 coding sequence is TGTGCCAGCAGTTTAATATCCGGCTATGGCTACACCTTC. Protein sequence: CASSLISGYGYTF.

This clone was seen once. V usage is TRBV7-6 and J usage is TRBJ2-3; the match to TRBD2 covers 7 bases. The CDR3 has 15 residues. J gave up 3 bases and V 0 bases, and 3 bases lay outside the gene matches. Per germline, CDR1 SGHVS and CDR2 FNYEAQ. The CDR3 region has the DNA TGTGCCAGCAGCTTAGCGGGAGGGCCGACAGATACGCAGTATTTT. It is translated as CASSLAGGPTDTQYF.

This clone is a singleton in its sample. The rearrangement uses TRBV5-4 and TRBJ1-2, with 7 bases matching TRBD1. Germline CDR1 SGHNT, CDR2 YYREEE (reference sequence). The CDR3 length is 15 residues. J lost 1 base, V lost 2 bases, and 5 bases had no gene match. The DNA of the CDR3 is TGTGCCAGCAGCTTAAGGACAGGTTTTAACTATGGCTACACCTTC. Amino acid sequence: CASSLRTGFNYGYTF.

The chain uses TRBV7-6 and TRBJ1-2; D gene ambiguous. Germline CDR1 is SGHVS and CDR2 is FNYEAQ. CDR3 size: 15 residues. V was pared by 4 bases and J by 3 bases, with 15 bases between. CDR3 residues: CASSYPMRLDYGYTF. The CDR3 region has the DNA TGTGCCAGCAGCTACCCCATGAGACTTGACTATGGCTACACCTTC.

The chain couples TRBV14 to TRBJ1-2, with D possibly TRBD1 on 5 matching bases. This CDR3 spans 15 amino acids. Per germline, CDR1 SGHDN and CDR2 FVKESK. The V and J ends lost 0 bases and 8 bases respectively, with 16 bases between them. CDR3 sequence reads: CASSQDRGTAGGYTF. Here the CDR3 DNA reads TGTGCCAGCAGCCAAGATCGGGGGACCGCAGGGGGCTACACCTTC.

V is TRBV27 and J is TRBJ1-1; D is unclear. Germline V gene sequence: CDR1 MNHEY, CDR2 SMNVEV (reference sequence). The CDR3 spans 14 residues. Deletions cut 5 bases from V and 1 base from J, with 11 bases between. CDR3 loop: CASSPARENTEAFF. The CDR3 nucleotides are TGTGCCAGCAGTCCGGCTCGGGAGAACACTGAAGCTTTCTTT.

The CDR3 region has the DNA TGTGCCACCAGTGATTTTCTCAGGGTGTGGGATGGCTACACCTTC. This sequence encodes CATSDFLRVWDGYTF. V is TRBV24-1 and J is TRBJ1-2; D may be TRBD1 (5 bases). Deletions cut 1 base from V and 6 bases from J, with 14 bases between. CDR3 length: 15 residues. Germline CDR1 reads KGHDR; CDR2 reads SFDVKD.

The chain joins TRBV11-3 to TRBJ2-3; D may be TRBD2 (6 bases). CDR3 length equals 13 residues. Germline V gene sequence: CDR1 SGHNT, CDR2 YENEEA. Trimming shortened V by 8 bases and J by 2 bases, and 11 bases separated the two germline ends. The DNA of the CDR3 is TGTGCCAGCGGCCCGGGAGACACAGATACGCAGTATTTT. It is translated as CASGPGDTDTQYF.

CDR3 protein: CASSFSGQGNNEQFF. CDR3 bases: TGTGCCAGCAGTTTCTCAGGACAGGGGAACAATGAGCAGTTCTTC. V and J are TRBV27 and TRBJ2-1, with 9 bases that match TRBD1. Germline V gene lookup returns CDR1 MNHEY and CDR2 SMNVEV (reference sequence). The length of the CDR3 is 15 residues. V lost 3 bases to trimming and J lost 5 bases; unmatched junction nucleotides: 5.

The rearrangement uses TRBV29-1 and TRBJ1-2; D perhaps matches TRBD1 (6 bases). From germline, CDR1 is SQVTM and CDR2 ANQGSEA. The ends were cut back, 7 bases at V and 8 bases at J, with 14 bases in the middle. The CDR3 sequence is 11 residues long. CDR3 region: CSGLTGLGYTF. The CDR3 DNA reads as TGCAGCGGCCTTACAGGGCTGGGCTACACCTTC.

The chain combines TRBV9 with TRBJ2-5; TRBD1 aligns across 11 bases. The CDR3 is 16 amino acids. In germline, CDR1 is SGDLS, CDR2 YYNGEE. With 1 base clipped from V and 5 bases from J, the junction kept 7 bases outside the gene matches. The DNA of the CDR3 is TGTGCCAGCAGCGTAAGGGGACAGGGGGGCGGGGAGACCCAGTACTTC. Protein: CASSVRGQGGGETQYF.

The rearrangement joins TRBV7-9 to TRBJ2-1; 8 bases match TRBD2. V shed 4 bases and J 3 bases; nucleotides not matched to a gene: 5. CDR1 and CDR2 from the germline V gene are SEHNR and FQNEAQ (reference sequence). The CDR3 totals 15 residues. As DNA, the CDR3 is TGTGCCAGCAGCTCCGGAACTAGCGGCTACAATGAGCAGTTCTTC. Its protein product is CASSSGTSGYNEQFF.

The V call is TRBV2, the J call TRBJ2-1, with 12 nucleotides matching TRBD2. The length of the CDR3 is 17 residues. The germline V gene encodes CDR1 SNHLY and CDR2 FYNNEI. This CDR3 is CASLNPRLAGAHNEQFF. For the CDR3, the DNA is TGTGCTTCCTTAAACCCCCGACTAGCGGGAGCCCACAATGAGCAGTTCTTC.